Below, 26 T cell receptor beta chains from the same sample are listed, as sequenced in a study of shared clonotypes between healthy human individuals. Produced via immunoSEQ multiplex PCR; TCRdb's table is partial and in-frame only. The sample lists about half a million clones, approximately 79% occurring once. Sequencing used PBMCs. The receptors originated from a woman aged 40 to 50 in good health. Some clones in this sample may be carry-over from other donors' samples.

In its sample, this clone was seen once. The chain links TRBV5-1 to TRBJ2-1; 9 bases fit TRBD2. The germline V gene encodes CDR1 SGHRS and CDR2 YFSETQ. The CDR3 runs 16 residues. Trimming at V came to 0 bases and at J to 2 bases, leaving 3 bases not matched to a gene. The CDR3, as DNA: TGCGCCAGCAGCTTGGAAGGGACTAGCCCCTACAATGAGCAGTTCTTC. Its translation: CASSLEGTSPYNEQFF.

This clone was counted ten times or more. The chain is built from TRBV23-1 and TRBJ1-6; TRBD1 is a possible D gene (5 bases). TRBV23-1 counts as an open reading frame of uncertain function. The V gene lost 6 bases and the J gene lost 14 bases, with 14 bases spanning the gap. CDR3 size: 12 residues. The CDR3 DNA is TGCGCCAGCAGCCGGGGCCTCCTCTCCCTCCACTTT. Its protein product is CASSRGLLSLHF.

The chain links TRBV6-6 to TRBJ2-2; D not certain. The length of the CDR3 is 14 residues. The germline CDR1 and CDR2 sequences are MNHNY and SVGAGI (reference sequence). V shed 0 bases and J shed 0 bases, with 2 bases lying between them. The CDR3 sequence is CASSYSPNTGELFF. CDR3 DNA: TGTGCCAGCAGTTACTCGCCGAACACCGGGGAGCTGTTTTTT.

This clone was recorded a few times. The V gene is TRBV7-9, the J gene TRBJ1-1; D may be TRBD1 (6 bases). Per the germline V gene, CDR1 is SEHNR and CDR2 is FQNEAQ (reference sequence). The CDR3 extends over 12 amino acids. Trimming took 9 bases from V and 1 from J, leaving 9 bases between them. The CDR3 bases are TGTGCCAGTGGACAGCGGAACACTGAAGCTTTCTTT. It specifies CASGQRNTEAFF.

This chain uses TRBV7-8 with TRBJ2-3; D remains ambiguous. CDR1 and CDR2 (germline): SGHVS, FQNEAQ. V was shortened by 1 base and J by 0 bases, with 5 bases between the two germline ends. This CDR3 comprises 14 residues. DNA of the CDR3: TGTGCCAGCAGCTTAGGCAGGAGCACAGATACGCAGTATTTT. It codes for CASSLGRSTDTQYF. Using reference TRBV7-8 and TRBJ2-3 for the parts outside the CDR3, the full variable domain is GAGVSQSPRYKVAKRGQDVALRCDPISGHVSLFWYQQALGQGPEFLTYFQNEAQLDKSGLPSDRFFAERPEGSVSTLKIQRTQQEDSAVYLCASSLGRSTDTQYFGPGTRLTVL.

The chain combines TRBV6-5 with TRBJ1-5; tentative D call: TRBD1 (6 bases). Looked up from germline, CDR1 is MNHEY and CDR2 is SVGAGI. V was pared by 4 bases and J by 6 bases, with 10 bases between. CDR3 size: 13 residues. The CDR3: CASSSNRVQPQHF. CDR3 coding DNA: TGTGCCAGCAGTTCAAACAGGGTTCAGCCCCAGCATTTT.

The chain carries TRBV27 and TRBJ2-7; unclear D gene. The CDR3 is 14 residues long. Germline V gene sequence: CDR1 MNHEY, CDR2 SMNVEV (reference sequence). V lost 7 bases to trimming and J lost 3 bases, with 16 bases between them. The CDR3 here is CASKVALQNYEQYF. In DNA form, the CDR3 reads TGTGCCAGCAAAGTCGCGCTCCAAAACTACGAGCAGTACTTC.

This clone showed up just a few times. The rearrangement joins TRBV4-1 to TRBJ2-1, with 8 bases aligning to TRBD2. The J segment lost 4 bases and the V segment lost 2 bases, leaving 1 base of the junction unmatched. Per germline, CDR1 MGHRA and CDR2 YSYEKL. The CDR3 is 14 residues long. As DNA, the CDR3 is TGCGCCAGCAGCCAACAGCGGGGGTACAATGAGCAGTTCTTC. It yields the protein CASSQQRGYNEQFF.

V and J are TRBV30 and TRBJ1-2; D remains ambiguous. Trimming left V 0 bases short and J 4 bases short, with 15 bases between. Germline V gene lookup returns CDR1 GTSNPN and CDR2 SVGIG (reference sequence). The CDR3 runs to 15 residues. The CDR3 DNA is TGTGCCTGGAGTGTAGGTGATTGGCTCGGCTATGGCTACACCTTC. It encodes CAWSVGDWLGYGYTF.

This clone appeared a few times. The chain employs TRBV27 and TRBJ1-4, with TRBD1 as a possible D gene (5 bases). This CDR3 region has 15 residues. Germline CDR1 MNHEY, CDR2 SMNVEV (reference sequence). V lost 5 bases to trimming and J lost 7 bases, with 17 bases between them. CDR3 DNA: TGTGCCAGCAGTCCGTTACCGGGGCCGAGTGAAAAACTGTTTTTT. It specifies CASSPLPGPSEKLFF.

This chain connects TRBV5-4 to TRBJ1-4; no firm D call. Germline assignment: CDR1 SGHNT and CDR2 YYREEE (reference sequence). Trimming cost V 0 bases and J 3 bases, with 6 bases left between them. The CDR3 has 14 amino acids. CDR3 in amino acids: CASSLDSPNEKLFF. CDR3 nucleotides: TGTGCCAGCAGCTTGGACAGCCCTAATGAAAAACTGTTTTTT.

This sequence joins TRBV2 and TRBJ1-1; tentatively, D is TRBD1 (6 bases). Germline CDR1 SNHLY, CDR2 FYNNEI. The CDR3 contains 15 residues. V was trimmed by 3 bases and J by 4 bases, leaving 15 bases between them. The CDR3 DNA sequence: TGTGCCAGCAGTGATATGGGGGAGGGGGGCACTGAAGCTTTCTTT. It yields the protein CASSDMGEGGTEAFF.

The chain has TRBV27 and TRBJ1-3; tentative D call: TRBD1 (5 bases). The CDR3 is made up of 17 amino acids. Deletions cut 10 bases from V and 3 bases from J, with 25 bases between. Germline V CDR1 and CDR2: MNHEY, SMNVEV (reference sequence). The CDR3 DNA reads TGTGCCACCACGCCTGGAGGGGCGCTTAAGTTTGGAAACACCATATATTTT. It specifies CATTPGGALKFGNTIYF.

V and J are TRBV29-1 and TRBJ2-1, with 9 bases aligning to TRBD1. Per germline, CDR1 SQVTM and CDR2 ANQGSEA. Trimming removed 6 bases from V and 0 bases from J; junction bases left unmatched: 6. The CDR3 runs to 15 residues. The CDR3 loop reads CSVTKTGGSYNEQFF. In nucleotides, the CDR3 is TGCAGCGTAACAAAGACAGGGGGCTCCTACAATGAGCAGTTCTTC.

This chain links TRBV7-9 with TRBJ2-7; D might be TRBD2 (6 bases). There are 14 residues in the CDR3. CDR1 is SEHNR, CDR2 FQNEAQ, per germline (reference sequence). Trimming cost V 6 bases and J 3 bases, with 15 bases left between them. CDR3 in amino acids: CASRGETGDYEQYF. CDR3 DNA: TGTGCCAGCAGAGGGGAGACGGGGGACTACGAGCAGTACTTC.

The chain employs TRBV9 and TRBJ1-1; D not certain. This CDR3 is built from 16 residues. V lost 4 bases to trimming and J lost 0 bases, with 16 bases between them. In germline, CDR1 is SGDLS, CDR2 YYNGEE. CDR3 sequence reads: CASSWMGRSMNTEAFF. The CDR3 DNA reads TGTGCCAGCAGCTGGATGGGCCGGAGTATGAACACTGAAGCTTTCTTT.

Of note for this clone: This may be a read error: a much more frequent sequence differs by one nucleotide. The CDR3 is CASSPENTEAFF. CDR3 nucleotide sequence: TGTGCCAGCAGTCCAGAGAACACTGAAGCTTTCTTT. The V gene is TRBV2, the J gene TRBJ1-1; D is undetermined. The CDR3 spans 12 residues. Germline lookup yields CDR1 SNHLY and CDR2 FYNNEI. Trimming cost V 5 bases and J 1 base, with 5 bases left between them.

On this clone: In the same sample, other DNA sequences code for this CDR3. The V gene is TRBV6-1, the J gene TRBJ2-5; D is uncertain. V was pared by 1 base and J by 5 bases, with 2 bases between. Germline V CDR1 and CDR2: MNHNS, SASEGT. The length of the CDR3 is 11 residues. CDR3 coding DNA: TGTGCCAGCAGTGAAGAGGAGACCCAGTACTTC. Translated, it gives CASSEEETQYF.

The J gene is TRBJ1-3, the V gene TRBV29-1; 7 positions agree with TRBD1. V was clipped by 3 bases and J by 4 bases; unmatched bases: 9. This CDR3 spans 15 amino acids. The germline V gene encodes CDR1 SQVTM and CDR2 ANQGSEA. The CDR3 DNA is TGCAGCGTTGAGGGGACAGCATCAGCCGGAAACACCATATATTTT. The encoded protein is CSVEGTASAGNTIYF. Filled out from reference TRBV29-1 and TRBJ1-3, the complete variable domain reads SAVISQKPSRDICQRGTSLTIQCQVDSQVTMMFWYRQQPGQSLTLIATANQGSEATYESGFVIDKFPISRPNLTFSTLTVSNMSPEDSSIYLCSVEGTASAGNTIYFGEGSWLTVV.

Of note for this clone: A read error may account for a junction end that differs from germline. The chain combines TRBV7-6 with TRBJ2-2; 7 bases line up with TRBD2. Germline values: CDR1 SGHVS, CDR2 FNYEAQ. The length of the CDR3 is 15 residues. The CDR3 loop is CAGSVRTSGTGELFF. The CDR3 coding sequence is TGTGCCGGCAGCGTTAGGACTAGTGGGACCGGGGAGCTGTTTTTT.

This rearrangement joins TRBV13 to TRBJ1-2, with D unresolved. The CDR3 contains 13 residues. The germline gives CDR1 PRHDT, CDR2 FYEKMQ (reference sequence). Deletions cut 4 bases from V and 8 bases from J, with 14 bases between. In DNA, the CDR3 is TGTGCCAGCAGCTCCTCCGGGATGGACGGCTACACCTTC. It is translated as CASSSSGMDGYTF.

This chain joins TRBV28 and TRBJ2-3, with TRBD2 matching over 7 bases. The junction had 5 bases not matched to a gene; V was cut back by 3 bases and J by 2 bases. The CDR3 loop spans 15 amino acids. Per the germline V gene, CDR1 is MDHEN and CDR2 is SYDVKM. CDR3 bases: TGTGCCAGCAGTTTCGGGACTACAAACACAGATACGCAGTATTTT. Protein sequence: CASSFGTTNTDTQYF.

The chain combines TRBV2 with TRBJ2-7, with 8 bases lining up with TRBD2. The junction had 12 bases not matched to a gene; V was cut back by 8 bases and J by 0 bases. The CDR3 has 16 amino acids. From germline, CDR1 is SNHLY and CDR2 FYNNEI. In DNA, the CDR3 is TGTGCCAGCGGGGGACATTTAGCGGGGATCTCCTACGAGCAGTACTTC. It specifies CASGGHLAGISYEQYF. Using reference TRBV2 and TRBJ2-7 for the parts outside the CDR3, the full variable domain is EPEVTQTPSHQVTQMGQEVILRCVPISNHLYFYWYRQILGQKVEFLVSFYNNEISEKSEIFDDQFSVERPDGSNFTLKIRSTKLEDSAMYFCASGGHLAGISYEQYFGPGTRLTVT.

V usage is TRBV5-1 and J usage is TRBJ2-5, with 10 nucleotides matching TRBD2. The CDR3 is 15 amino acids. After removal of 5 bases from V and 0 bases from J, the junction contained 4 bases not matched to a gene. Germline CDR1 is SGHRS and CDR2 is YFSETQ. For the CDR3, the DNA is TGCGCCAGCAGTTTAGCGGGAGGCAACCAAGAGACCCAGTACTTC. It yields the protein CASSLAGGNQETQYF. The full variable domain, its missing parts supplied by reference TRBV5-1 and TRBJ2-5, is KAGVTQTPRYLIKTRGQQVTLSCSPISGHRSVSWYQQTPGQGLQFLFEYFSETQRNKGNFPGRFSGRQFSNSRSEMNVSTLELGDSALYLCASSLAGGNQETQYFGPGTRLLVL.

This chain links TRBV5-6 with TRBJ2-1, with a possible D match to TRBD2 (6 bases). The CDR3 runs 15 residues. CDR1 and CDR2 (germline): SGHDT, YYEEEE. The ends were cut back, 4 bases at V and 4 bases at J, with 15 bases in the middle. CDR3 bases: TGTGCCAGCAGCAAGCCGGGACTCCTATACAATGAGCAGTTCTTC. Amino acids: CASSKPGLLYNEQFF.

In nucleotides, the CDR3 is TGCGCCAGCAGCTCTTTAGCGGGAGGGCCGCGTGGCACAGATACGCAGTATTTT. This gives the protein CASSSLAGGPRGTDTQYF. This sequence joins TRBV5-1 and TRBJ2-3; 11 positions agree with TRBD2. Germline CDR1 and CDR2: SGHRS and YFSETQ. V was pared by 3 bases and J by 1 base, with 10 bases of the junction left unmatched. There are 18 residues in the CDR3.